This T cell receptor beta chain was recorded in a study of breast tumors, draining lymph nodes, adjacent tissues. Study-level results: Data fit most tumor T cells coming from lymph node, expanding in tumor. Tumor TCR diversity was below lymph nodes but above nontumor tissue. Luminal-like breast cancer showed significantly greater tumor-nontumor repertoire similarity than basal-like breast cancer did.

MiXCR, run by TCRdb on the multiplex PCR reads, gives a single entry per CDR3 protein. The data contain some 100,000 distinct CDR3 sequences, around 20% of them seen just once; the ten biggest clones take up 1% to 1.5%. Samples came from axillary lymph nodes draining the breast cancer. As for this clonotype: Its antigen is unknown. A much larger clone lies a single base off, so this may be a read error.

The sequencing sample was made of axillary lymph node tissue. This clonotype originated in a female donor with breast cancer. Some clones in this sample may be carry-over from other donors' samples.

CDR3 sequence reads: CASSLNRVVNSPLHF. The DNA of the CDR3 is TGTGCCAGCAGTTTAAACAGGGTGGTTAATTCACCCCTCCACTTT. This sequence joins TRBV27 and TRBJ1-6, with D perhaps TRBD1 (6 bases). This CDR3 contains 15 residues. V shed 2 bases and J shed 6 bases, with 11 bases lying between them. Germline V lookup: CDR1 MNHEY, CDR2 SMNVEV (reference sequence).